These 3 T cell receptor beta chains share one sample of origin, sequenced in a study of blood T cell repertoires in COVID-19 (TCRdb year 2020). Receptors were amplified or captured by the immunoSEQ multiplex PCR assay. Held by TCRdb, this immuneACCESS table contains in-frame sequences only and omits some clones. Under half of the omission traces to an unresolved V gene where checked; the cause of the rest is unknown. For this sample there are fewer than 200,000 clones; roughly 85% appear just once. 7% to 10% of the sample lies in the top ten. The source material was peripheral blood. These receptors all come from a man in his fifties with active or convalescent COVID-19.

The V gene is TRBV27, the J gene TRBJ2-2, with D possibly matching TRBD2 (5 bases). This CDR3 region has 13 residues. From germline, CDR1 is MNHEY and CDR2 SMNVEV (reference sequence). V lost 3 bases and J 6 bases, leaving 8 bases between the germline ends. The CDR3 region is CASSFQEAGELFF. Here the CDR3 DNA reads TGTGCCAGCAGTTTCCAGGAGGCCGGGGAGCTGTTTTTT.

This clone was recorded at least ten times. The chain has TRBV2 and TRBJ2-1; the match to TRBD1 covers 9 bases. This CDR3 has 15 amino acids. The J segment lost 5 bases and the V segment lost 7 bases, leaving 9 bases of the junction unmatched. Germline V gene lookup returns CDR1 SNHLY and CDR2 FYNNEI. The CDR3 here is CASTFRTGENNEQFF. CDR3 bases: TGTGCCAGCACATTCAGGACAGGGGAGAACAATGAGCAGTTCTTC.

The J gene is TRBJ2-6, the V gene TRBV10-3; maybe TRBD2 (6 bases). V dropped 4 bases and J dropped 1 base, with 8 bases sitting between them. Germline CDR1 is ENHRY and CDR2 is SYGVKD. This CDR3 is 15 amino acids long. CDR3 in amino acids: CAISVGGSGANVLTF. CDR3 nucleotide sequence: TGTGCCATCAGTGTCGGAGGGTCTGGGGCCAACGTCCTGACTTTC.